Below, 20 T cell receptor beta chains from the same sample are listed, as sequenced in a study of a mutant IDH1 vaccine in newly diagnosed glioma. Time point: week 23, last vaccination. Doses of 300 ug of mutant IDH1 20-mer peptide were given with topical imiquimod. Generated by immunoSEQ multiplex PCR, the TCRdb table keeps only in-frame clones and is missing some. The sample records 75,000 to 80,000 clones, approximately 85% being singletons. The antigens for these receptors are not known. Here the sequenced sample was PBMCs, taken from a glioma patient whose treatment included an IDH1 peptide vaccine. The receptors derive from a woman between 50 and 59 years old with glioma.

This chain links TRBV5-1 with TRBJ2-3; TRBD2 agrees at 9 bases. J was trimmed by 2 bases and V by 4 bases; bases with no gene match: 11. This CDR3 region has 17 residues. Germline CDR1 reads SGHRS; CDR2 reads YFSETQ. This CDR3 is CASSLAASGVPTDTQYF. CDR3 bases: TGCGCCAGCAGCCTGGCTGCTAGCGGGGTGCCCACAGATACGCAGTATTTT.

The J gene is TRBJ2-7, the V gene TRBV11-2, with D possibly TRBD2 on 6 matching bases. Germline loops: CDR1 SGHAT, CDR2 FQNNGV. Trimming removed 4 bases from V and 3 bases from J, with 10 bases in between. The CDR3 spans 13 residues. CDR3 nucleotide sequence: TGTGCCAGCAGCTCGGGACTGGACTACGAGCAGTACTTC. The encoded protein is CASSSGLDYEQYF.

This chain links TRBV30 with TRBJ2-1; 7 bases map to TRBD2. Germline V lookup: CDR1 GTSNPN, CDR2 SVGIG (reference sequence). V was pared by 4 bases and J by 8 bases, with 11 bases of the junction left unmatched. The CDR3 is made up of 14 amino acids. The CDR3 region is CAWTGRENPYEQFF. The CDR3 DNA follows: TGTGCCTGGACGGGGCGGGAGAATCCGTATGAGCAGTTCTTC.

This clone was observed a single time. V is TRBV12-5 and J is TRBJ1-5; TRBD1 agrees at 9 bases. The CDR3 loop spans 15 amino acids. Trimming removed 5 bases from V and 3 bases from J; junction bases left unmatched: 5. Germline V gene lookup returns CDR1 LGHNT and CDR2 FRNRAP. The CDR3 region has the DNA TGTGCTAGTGGTCCCGGGACAGGGCCCAATCAGCCCCAGCATTTT. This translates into CASGPGTGPNQPQHF.

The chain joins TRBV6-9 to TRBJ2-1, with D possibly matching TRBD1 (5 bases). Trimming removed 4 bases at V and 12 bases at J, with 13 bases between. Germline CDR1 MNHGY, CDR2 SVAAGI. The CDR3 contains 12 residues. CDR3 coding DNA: TGTGCCAGCAGTTTCAGGGAAGTTGGGCAGTTCTTC. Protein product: CASSFREVGQFF.

The CDR3 spells CACKSPRTSGSNEQFF. The CDR3 DNA reads as TGTGCCTGCAAGTCCCCCCGGACTAGCGGGAGCAATGAGCAGTTCTTC. The genes are TRBV30 and TRBJ2-1; 13 nucleotides match TRBD2. The V and J ends lost 6 bases and 6 bases, in that order; junction bases with no gene match: 11. In germline, CDR1 is GTSNPN, CDR2 SVGIG (reference sequence). The length of the CDR3 is 16 residues.

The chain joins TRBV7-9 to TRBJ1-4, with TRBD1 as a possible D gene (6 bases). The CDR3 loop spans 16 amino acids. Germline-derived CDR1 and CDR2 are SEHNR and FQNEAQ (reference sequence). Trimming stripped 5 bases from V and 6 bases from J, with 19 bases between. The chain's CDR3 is CASSPIQGISDEKLFF. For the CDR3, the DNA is TGTGCCAGCAGCCCCATCCAGGGGATATCTGATGAAAAACTGTTTTTT.

The CDR3 DNA reads as TGTGCCAGCAGTTCCACAGGGGGTGCCTACGAGCAGTACTTC. This translates into CASSSTGGAYEQYF. J is TRBJ2-7 and V is TRBV28; 8 bases align to TRBD1. Germline CDR1 and CDR2: MDHEN and SYDVKM. With V trimmed by 4 bases and J by 2 bases, 4 bases remained unmatched. This CDR3 has 14 amino acids.

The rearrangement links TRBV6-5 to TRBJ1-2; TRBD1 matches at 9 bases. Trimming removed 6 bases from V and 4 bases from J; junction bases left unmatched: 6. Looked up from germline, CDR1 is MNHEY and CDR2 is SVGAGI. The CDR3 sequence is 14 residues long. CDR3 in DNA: TGTGCCAGCAGGGGGACAGGGAATCCCTATGGCTACACCTTC. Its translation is CASRGTGNPYGYTF.

CDR3 nucleotide sequence: TGCGCCAGCAGCGACGACAGGGTGGGAGAGACCCAGTACTTC. It codes for CASSDDRVGETQYF. The chain carries TRBV5-1 and TRBJ2-5, with 7 bases that match TRBD1. Germline CDR1 SGHRS, CDR2 YFSETQ. V lost 4 bases to trimming and J lost 4 bases; unmatched junction nucleotides: 7. The CDR3 runs to 14 residues.

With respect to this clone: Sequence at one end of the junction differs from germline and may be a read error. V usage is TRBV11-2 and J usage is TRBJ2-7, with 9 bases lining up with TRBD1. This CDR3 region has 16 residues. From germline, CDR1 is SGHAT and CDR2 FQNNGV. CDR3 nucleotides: TGTGCCAGCAGCACGAACGGACAGGGGTACTCCCACGAGCAGTACTTC. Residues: CASSTNGQGYSHEQYF.

The CDR3 loop reads CASTPMLEGAGRIQYF. The CDR3 DNA reads TGTGCCAGCACCCCCATGCTCGAAGGTGCGGGCCGCATTCAGTACTTC. V usage is TRBV25-1 and J usage is TRBJ2-4, with D possibly matching TRBD2 (5 bases). The CDR3 contains 16 residues. In germline, CDR1 is MGHDK, CDR2 SYGVNS. V shed 7 bases and J shed 9 bases, with 25 bases lying between them.

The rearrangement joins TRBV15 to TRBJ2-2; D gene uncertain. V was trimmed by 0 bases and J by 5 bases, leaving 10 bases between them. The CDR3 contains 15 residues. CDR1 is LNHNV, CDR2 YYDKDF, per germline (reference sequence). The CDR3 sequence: CATSRERSRTGELFF. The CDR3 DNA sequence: TGTGCCACCAGCAGAGAGCGTTCGAGGACCGGGGAGCTGTTTTTT. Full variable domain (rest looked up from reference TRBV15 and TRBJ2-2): DAMVIQNPRYQVTQFGKPVTLSCSQTLNHNVMYWYQQKSSQAPKLLFHYYDKDFNNEADTPDNFQSRRPNTSFCFLDIRSPGLGDTAMYLCATSRERSRTGELFFGEGSRLTVL.

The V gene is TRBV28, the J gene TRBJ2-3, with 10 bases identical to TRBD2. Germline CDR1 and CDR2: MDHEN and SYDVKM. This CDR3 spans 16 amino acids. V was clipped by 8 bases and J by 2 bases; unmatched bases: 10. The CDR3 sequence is CASVGGAGGITDTQYF. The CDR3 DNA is TGTGCCAGCGTTGGGGGAGCGGGAGGGATCACAGATACGCAGTATTTT.

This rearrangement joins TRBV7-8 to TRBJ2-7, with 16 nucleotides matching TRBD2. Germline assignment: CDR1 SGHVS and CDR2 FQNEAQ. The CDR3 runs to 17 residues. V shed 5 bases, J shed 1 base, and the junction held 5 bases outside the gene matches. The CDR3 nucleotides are TGTGCCAGCAGCCCGGGACTAGCGGGAGGGCTTTCCTACGAGCAGTACTTC. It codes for CASSPGLAGGLSYEQYF.

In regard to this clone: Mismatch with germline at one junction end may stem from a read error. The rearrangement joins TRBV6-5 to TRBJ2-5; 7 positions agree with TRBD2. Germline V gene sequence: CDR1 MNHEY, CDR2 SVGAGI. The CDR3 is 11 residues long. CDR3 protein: CASRSRDYQDF. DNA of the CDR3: TGTGCCAGCAGATCCCGGGACTACCAGGACTTC.

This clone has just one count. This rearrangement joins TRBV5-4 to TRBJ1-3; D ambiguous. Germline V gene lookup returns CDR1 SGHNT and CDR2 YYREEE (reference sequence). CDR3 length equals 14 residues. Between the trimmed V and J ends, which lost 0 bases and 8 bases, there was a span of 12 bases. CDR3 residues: CASSLDTLRDTIYF. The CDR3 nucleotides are TGTGCCAGCAGCTTGGATACCCTGAGGGACACCATATATTTT.

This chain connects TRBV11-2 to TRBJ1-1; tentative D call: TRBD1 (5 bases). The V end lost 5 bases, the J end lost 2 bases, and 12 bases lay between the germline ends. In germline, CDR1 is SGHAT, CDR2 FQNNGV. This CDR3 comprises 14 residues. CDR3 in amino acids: CASSARGSNTEAFF. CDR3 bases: TGTGCCAGCAGCGCCCGGGGGTCAAACACTGAAGCTTTCTTT.

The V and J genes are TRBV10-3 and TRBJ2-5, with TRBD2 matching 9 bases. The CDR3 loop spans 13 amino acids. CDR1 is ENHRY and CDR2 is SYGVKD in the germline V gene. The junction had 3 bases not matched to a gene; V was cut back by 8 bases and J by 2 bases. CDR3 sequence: CAIQREEQETQYF. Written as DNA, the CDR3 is TGTGCCATCCAGCGGGAGGAACAAGAGACCCAGTACTTC.

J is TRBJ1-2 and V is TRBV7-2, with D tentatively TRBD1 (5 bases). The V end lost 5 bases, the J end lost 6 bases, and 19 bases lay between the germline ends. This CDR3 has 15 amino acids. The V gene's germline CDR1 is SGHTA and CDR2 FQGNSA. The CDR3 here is CASSPRVGLEDGYTF. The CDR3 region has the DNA TGTGCCAGCAGCCCCCGGGTGGGGCTTGAAGATGGCTACACCTTC. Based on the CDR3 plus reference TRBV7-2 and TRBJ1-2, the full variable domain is GAGVSQSPSNKVTEKGKDVELRCDPISGHTALYWYRQSLGQGLEFLIYFQGNSAPDKSGLPSDRFSAERTGGSVSTLTIQRTQQEDSAVYLCASSPRVGLEDGYTFGSGTRLTVV.